A selection of T cell receptor beta chains follows, all from one sample in a study of T cell responses to AZD1222 COVID-19 vaccine. Measured with immunoSEQ multiplex PCR; TCRdb has only the in-frame clones, and not every one. Of some 100,000 clones in the sample, about nine tenths were seen once. Sample: peripheral blood, taken on day 0 of AZD1222 vaccination. The receptors were gathered from an adult in good health. CDR3s include the opening cysteine and the closing phenylalanine or tryptophan. Each record gives: D gene, V gene, J gene, clone size, CDR3 DNA, CDR3 protein. A D gene is named only where the DNA matches it firmly. Where a row states a size, it is once, few, many or the class of an expanded clone; other rows omit it.

d_call: TRBD2; v_call: TRBV6-5; j_call: TRBJ2-3; clone_size: NA; cdr3_nt: TGTGCCAGCAGTTGGACTAGCGGATCCACAGATACGCAGTATTTT; cdr3_aa: CASSWTSGSTDTQYF
d_call: TRBD2; v_call: TRBV10-1; j_call: TRBJ2-3; clone_size: NA; cdr3_nt: TGCGCCAGCAGTAAGGGGACTAGCGGGAGGGCCGGTATAACAGATACGCAGTATTTT; cdr3_aa: CASSKGTSGRAGITDTQYF
d_call: NA; v_call: TRBV24-1; j_call: TRBJ1-5; clone_size: once; cdr3_nt: TGTGCCACCAGTGAATCTCAGGTTTTCAATCAGCCCCAGCATTTT; cdr3_aa: CATSESQVFNQPQHF
d_call: NA; v_call: TRBV10-3; j_call: TRBJ1-6; clone_size: NA; cdr3_nt: TGTGCCATCAGTGAGGCCCGGGAGGGAGGTTCACCCCTCCACTTT; cdr3_aa: CAISEAREGGSPLHF
d_call: TRBD1; v_call: TRBV10-3; j_call: TRBJ1-6; clone_size: NA; cdr3_nt: TGTGCCATCAGCCAGACAGGGGATAATTCACCCCTCCACTTT; cdr3_aa: CAISQTGDNSPLHF
d_call: TRBD1; v_call: TRBV11-2; j_call: TRBJ2-7; clone_size: NA; cdr3_nt: TGTGCCAGCAGTCGAGCCGAGACAGGGGTGGTGGGAGAGCAGTACTTC; cdr3_aa: CASSRAETGVVGEQYF
d_call: TRBD1; v_call: TRBV7-8; j_call: TRBJ1-5; clone_size: NA; cdr3_nt: TGTGCCAGCAGCTTATTCGGGACAGTTATCAATCAGCCCCAGCATTTT; cdr3_aa: CASSLFGTVINQPQHF
d_call: TRBD2; v_call: TRBV5-4; j_call: TRBJ2-3; clone_size: NA; cdr3_nt: TGTGCCAGCAGCTCGGCGGGAGGAAGGGCAGGGGCAGATACGCAGTATTTT; cdr3_aa: CASSSAGGRAGADTQYF
d_call: TRBD1; v_call: TRBV12-3/TRBV12-4; j_call: TRBJ1-5; clone_size: NA; cdr3_nt: TGTGCCAGCAGTTTTTTACAGGGGCAGCCCCAGCATTTT; cdr3_aa: CASSFLQGQPQHF
d_call: TRBD2; v_call: TRBV4-2; j_call: TRBJ2-2; clone_size: NA; cdr3_nt: TGTGCCAGCAGCCAAGTAGCGGGAGTAATCGGGGAGCTGTTTTTT; cdr3_aa: CASSQVAGVIGELFF
d_call: TRBD1; v_call: TRBV14; j_call: TRBJ2-5; clone_size: NA; cdr3_nt: TGTGCCAGCAGCCAAGGGGAGAGGTCAGGGGGAGAGACCCAGTACTTC; cdr3_aa: CASSQGERSGGETQYF
d_call: NA; v_call: TRBV3-1/TRBV3-2; j_call: TRBJ2-1; clone_size: NA; cdr3_nt: TGTGCCAGCAGCCACGACGAGGATGAGCAGTTCTTC; cdr3_aa: CASSHDEDEQFF
d_call: TRBD1; v_call: TRBV27; j_call: TRBJ1-5; clone_size: NA; cdr3_nt: TGTGCCAGCAGTCCTCCACGTAGACAGGGGGCAAGCAATCAGCCCCAGCATTTT; cdr3_aa: CASSPPRRQGASNQPQHF
d_call: TRBD2; v_call: TRBV29-1; j_call: TRBJ2-7; clone_size: NA; cdr3_nt: TGCAGCGCCGGACGGGGGGACGGCTACGAGCAGTACTTC; cdr3_aa: CSAGRGDGYEQYF
d_call: NA; v_call: TRBV29-1; j_call: TRBJ1-1; clone_size: NA; cdr3_nt: TGCAGCGTTGCTCAGGGAGCAGTCACTGAAGCTTTCTTT; cdr3_aa: CSVAQGAVTEAFF
d_call: NA; v_call: TRBV4-2; j_call: TRBJ1-6; clone_size: NA; cdr3_nt: TGTGCCAGCAGCCCGCAGGGAACTAGCGTCTCCTATAATTCACCCCTCCACTTT; cdr3_aa: CASSPQGTSVSYNSPLHF
d_call: TRBD2; v_call: TRBV5-1; j_call: TRBJ2-3; clone_size: once; cdr3_nt: TGCGCCAGCAGCTTGCCAGCGGGGAGCACAGATACGCAGTATTTT; cdr3_aa: CASSLPAGSTDTQYF
d_call: NA; v_call: TRBV11-3; j_call: TRBJ2-3; clone_size: NA; cdr3_nt: TGTGCCAGCAGCTTAGGAGGCGGCCGACTCGATACGCAGTATTTT; cdr3_aa: CASSLGGGRLDTQYF
d_call: NA; v_call: TRBV28; j_call: TRBJ1-5; clone_size: NA; cdr3_nt: TGTGCCAGCAGGCGTCCAGGGAGGCAGCCCCAGCATTTT; cdr3_aa: CASRRPGRQPQHF
d_call: TRBD1; v_call: TRBV9; j_call: TRBJ1-6; clone_size: NA; cdr3_nt: TGTGCCAGCAGCGCGGGACAGGGTTTGTCACCCCTCCACTTT; cdr3_aa: CASSAGQGLSPLHF
d_call: NA; v_call: TRBV7-9; j_call: TRBJ1-2; clone_size: NA; cdr3_nt: TGTGCCAGCCCGGGCTACACCTTC; cdr3_aa: CASPGYTF
d_call: NA; v_call: TRBV9; j_call: TRBJ1-2; clone_size: NA; cdr3_nt: TGTGCCAGCAGCCCTGACCGCTCCTATGGCTACACCTTC; cdr3_aa: CASSPDRSYGYTF
d_call: NA; v_call: TRBV6-5; j_call: TRBJ1-2; clone_size: NA; cdr3_nt: TGTGCCAGCAGTCCCGGAGGGAACGGCAACTATGGCTACACCTTC; cdr3_aa: CASSPGGNGNYGYTF
d_call: NA; v_call: TRBV7-3; j_call: TRBJ2-2; clone_size: many; cdr3_nt: TGTGCCAGCAGCCTTCTACCAGGGGCGGTAAACACCGGGGAGCTGTTTTTT; cdr3_aa: CASSLLPGAVNTGELFF
d_call: NA; v_call: TRBV6-1; j_call: TRBJ2-2; clone_size: NA; cdr3_nt: TGTGCCAGCAGTGACAGGGACACCGGGGAGCTGTTTTTT; cdr3_aa: CASSDRDTGELFF
d_call: TRBD2; v_call: TRBV27; j_call: TRBJ2-1; clone_size: NA; cdr3_nt: TGTGCCAGCAGTACAAGACTAGCGGGAGGCCCCTACAATGAGCAGTTCTTC; cdr3_aa: CASSTRLAGGPYNEQFF
d_call: NA; v_call: TRBV27; j_call: TRBJ1-4; clone_size: NA; cdr3_nt: TGTGCCAGCAGTTTAACTAGCAGGGTTAATGAAAAACTGTTTTTT; cdr3_aa: CASSLTSRVNEKLFF
d_call: TRBD2; v_call: TRBV6-5; j_call: TRBJ2-7; clone_size: NA; cdr3_nt: TGTGCCAGCAGTCGCGCGGCGACTAGCGACTACGAGCAGTACTTC; cdr3_aa: CASSRAATSDYEQYF
d_call: NA; v_call: TRBV25-1; j_call: TRBJ2-6; clone_size: NA; cdr3_nt: TGTGCCAGCAGTGAAATTCCCCCCTATCGCGGGGCCAACGTCCTGACTTTC; cdr3_aa: CASSEIPPYRGANVLTF
d_call: NA; v_call: TRBV5-1; j_call: TRBJ2-5; clone_size: NA; cdr3_nt: TGCGCCAGCAGCTCCCTAACCGCGGAGACCCAGTACTTC; cdr3_aa: CASSSLTAETQYF
d_call: NA; v_call: TRBV28; j_call: TRBJ1-4; clone_size: NA; cdr3_nt: TGTGCCAGCAGTTTGGCACATTCAAATGAAAAACTGTTTTTT; cdr3_aa: CASSLAHSNEKLFF
d_call: NA; v_call: TRBV14; j_call: TRBJ2-2; clone_size: NA; cdr3_nt: TGTGCCAGCAGCCCTAGGACTCACACCGGGGAGCTGTTTTTT; cdr3_aa: CASSPRTHTGELFF
d_call: NA; v_call: TRBV15; j_call: TRBJ2-5; clone_size: NA; cdr3_nt: TGTGCCACCAGCCTGATGGGCAGAACAGAGACCCAGTACTTC; cdr3_aa: CATSLMGRTETQYF
d_call: NA; v_call: TRBV18; j_call: TRBJ2-5; clone_size: NA; cdr3_nt: TGTGCCAGCTCACCGGGGTTAGAGACCCAGTACTTC; cdr3_aa: CASSPGLETQYF
d_call: NA; v_call: TRBV7-9; j_call: TRBJ1-1; clone_size: NA; cdr3_nt: TGTGCCAGCAGCTTAGCCACTGAAGCTTTCTTT; cdr3_aa: CASSLATEAFF
d_call: TRBD1; v_call: TRBV29-1; j_call: TRBJ1-1; clone_size: NA; cdr3_nt: TGCAGCGTCGTCCCGGGACAGGGTAGGCCTGAAGCTTTCTTT; cdr3_aa: CSVVPGQGRPEAFF
d_call: NA; v_call: TRBV19; j_call: TRBJ2-7; clone_size: NA; cdr3_nt: TGTGCCAGTAGCCGACAGGAGAGCTACGAGCAGTACTTC; cdr3_aa: CASSRQESYEQYF
d_call: TRBD1; v_call: TRBV28; j_call: TRBJ1-1; clone_size: NA; cdr3_nt: TGTGCCAGCAAATTAGGGGGGCAGGGGGCTGAAGCTTTCTTT; cdr3_aa: CASKLGGQGAEAFF
d_call: TRBD1; v_call: TRBV9; j_call: TRBJ1-5; clone_size: NA; cdr3_nt: TGTGCCAGCAGCGAGGGACAGGGCGGGCAGCCCCAGCATTTT; cdr3_aa: CASSEGQGGQPQHF
d_call: TRBD2; v_call: TRBV5-1; j_call: TRBJ2-7; clone_size: NA; cdr3_nt: TGCGCCAGCAGCTTGGTGGCGGGAGTTAACTACGAGCAGTACTTC; cdr3_aa: CASSLVAGVNYEQYF
d_call: TRBD2; v_call: TRBV6-5; j_call: TRBJ2-7; clone_size: NA; cdr3_nt: TGTGCCAGCGCGCGGGAGGCCTCCTACGAGCAGTACTTC; cdr3_aa: CASAREASYEQYF
d_call: NA; v_call: TRBV5-1; j_call: TRBJ1-1; clone_size: NA; cdr3_nt: TGCGCCAGCAGCCCACAGGTGGGGGACACTGAAGCTTTCTTT; cdr3_aa: CASSPQVGDTEAFF
d_call: TRBD2; v_call: TRBV18; j_call: TRBJ2-1; clone_size: NA; cdr3_nt: TGTGCCAGCTCACAAAAGCGGGAGCCGTTCTTC; cdr3_aa: CASSQKREPFF
d_call: NA; v_call: TRBV29-1; j_call: TRBJ1-1; clone_size: NA; cdr3_nt: TGCAGCGTTGGTGTAAATGAGGGGTTTAACACTGAAGCTTTCTTT; cdr3_aa: CSVGVNEGFNTEAFF
d_call: NA; v_call: TRBV5-1; j_call: TRBJ1-4; clone_size: NA; cdr3_nt: TGCGCCAGCAGCTTGGCGACGAGACAGACTAATGAAAAACTGTTTTTT; cdr3_aa: CASSLATRQTNEKLFF
d_call: TRBD1; v_call: TRBV5-1; j_call: TRBJ1-2; clone_size: NA; cdr3_nt: TGCGCCAGCAGCCCGGGCCAGGGGGCGCGGTTTGGGGGCTACACCTTC; cdr3_aa: CASSPGQGARFGGYTF
d_call: NA; v_call: TRBV7-2; j_call: TRBJ2-1; clone_size: NA; cdr3_nt: TGTGCCAGCAGCGCCAGGGACCCCTGGGGGTACAATGAGCAGTTCTTC; cdr3_aa: CASSARDPWGYNEQFF
d_call: NA; v_call: TRBV27; j_call: TRBJ1-2; clone_size: NA; cdr3_nt: TGTGCCAGCAGTCCAAGATCGACAGATAACTATGGCTACACCTTC; cdr3_aa: CASSPRSTDNYGYTF
d_call: NA; v_call: TRBV5-6; j_call: TRBJ2-1; clone_size: NA; cdr3_nt: TGTGCCAGCAGCGCTATTCTCAATGAGCAGTTCTTC; cdr3_aa: CASSAILNEQFF
d_call: NA; v_call: TRBV3-1/TRBV3-2; j_call: TRBJ2-1; clone_size: NA; cdr3_nt: TGTGCCAGCAGCCAACGGCCGGGATATGGGGAGCAGTTCTTC; cdr3_aa: CASSQRPGYGEQFF
d_call: TRBD1; v_call: TRBV5-4; j_call: TRBJ1-4; clone_size: NA; cdr3_nt: TGTGCCAGCAGCTTGGACCCAGGGACAGGGGTTAATGAAAAACTGTTTTTT; cdr3_aa: CASSLDPGTGVNEKLFF
d_call: NA; v_call: TRBV9; j_call: TRBJ1-1; clone_size: NA; cdr3_nt: TGTGCCAGCAGCGCGCAAAGCACTGAAGCTTTCTTT; cdr3_aa: CASSAQSTEAFF
d_call: NA; v_call: TRBV12-3/TRBV12-4; j_call: TRBJ1-2; clone_size: NA; cdr3_nt: TGTGCCAGCAGCGGAAACTATGGCTACACCTTC; cdr3_aa: CASSGNYGYTF
d_call: TRBD2; v_call: TRBV4-2; j_call: TRBJ2-3; clone_size: NA; cdr3_nt: TGTGCCAGCAGCCAAGATTGGACTAGCGCTGGATCTAGCACAGATACGCAGTATTTT; cdr3_aa: CASSQDWTSAGSSTDTQYF